The source of this T cell receptor (beta chain) is a study of regulatory T cells in long-lasting Graves disease. Study at large: Persistent Graves' disease required over 5 years of antithyroid drugs and positive TSH receptor antibodies.

Described time point: persistent/refractory GD, antithyroid drugs over 5 years with positive TRAb. Preparation of the TCR library used RNA extracted from PBMCs. This clonotype was detected ten times or more. The CDR3 is 14 amino acids. V dropped 7 bases and J dropped 5 bases, with 14 bases sitting between them. Germline CDR1 reads MDHEN; CDR2 reads SYDVKM. Researchers made TCR beta libraries by using iRepertoire HTBI primers and running Arm-PCR on CDR3 regions. TCRdb fed the multiplex PCR reads into MiXCR, producing one record per CDR3 protein. The profile shows 400,000 or so distinct CDR3 sequences, around 20% of them singletons.

The input for sequencing was peripheral blood mononuclear cells (PBMCs), taken when the disease was refractory, from a patient treated with antithyroid drugs. J is TRBJ1-4 and V is TRBV28; TRBD1 might be the D (5 bases). The origin of this receptor is a female donor with Graves disease. The CDR3 reads CASTPRRGNEKLFF. In nucleotides, the CDR3 is TGTGCCAGCACTCCTCGGAGGGGAAATGAAAAACTGTTTTTT.